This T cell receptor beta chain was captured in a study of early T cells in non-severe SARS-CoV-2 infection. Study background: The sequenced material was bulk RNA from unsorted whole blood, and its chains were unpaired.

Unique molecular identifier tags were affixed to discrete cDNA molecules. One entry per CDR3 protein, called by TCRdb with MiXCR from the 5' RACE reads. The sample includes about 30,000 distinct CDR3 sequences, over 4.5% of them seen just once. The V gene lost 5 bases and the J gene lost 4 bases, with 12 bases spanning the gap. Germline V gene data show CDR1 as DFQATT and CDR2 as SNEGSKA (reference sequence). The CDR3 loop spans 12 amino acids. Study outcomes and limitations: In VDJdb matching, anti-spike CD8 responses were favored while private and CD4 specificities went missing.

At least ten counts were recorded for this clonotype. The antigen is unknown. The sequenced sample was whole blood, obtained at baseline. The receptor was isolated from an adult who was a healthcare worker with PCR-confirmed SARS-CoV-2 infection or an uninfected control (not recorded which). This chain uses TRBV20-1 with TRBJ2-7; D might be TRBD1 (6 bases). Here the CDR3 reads CSAVGAVYEQYF. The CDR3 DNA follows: TGCAGTGCTGTGGGGGCCGTGTACGAGCAGTACTTC.